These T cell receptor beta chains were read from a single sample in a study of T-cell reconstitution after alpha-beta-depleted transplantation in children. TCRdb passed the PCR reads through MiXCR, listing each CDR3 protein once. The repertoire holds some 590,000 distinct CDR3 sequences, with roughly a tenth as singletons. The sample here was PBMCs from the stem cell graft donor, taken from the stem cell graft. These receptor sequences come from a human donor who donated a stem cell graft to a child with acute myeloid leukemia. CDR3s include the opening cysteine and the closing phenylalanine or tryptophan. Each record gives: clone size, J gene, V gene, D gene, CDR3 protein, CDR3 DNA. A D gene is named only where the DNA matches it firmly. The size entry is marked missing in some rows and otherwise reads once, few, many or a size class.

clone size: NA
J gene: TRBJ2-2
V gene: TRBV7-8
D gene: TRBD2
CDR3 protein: CASSLVPGLAASGELFF
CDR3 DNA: TGTGCCAGCAGCTTGGTGCCGGGACTAGCAGCGTCCGGGGAGCTGTTTTTT

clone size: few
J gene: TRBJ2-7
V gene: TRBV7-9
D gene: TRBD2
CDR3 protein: CASSLDLTSGRYEQYF
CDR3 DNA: TGTGCCAGCAGCTTAGATTTGACTAGCGGGAGATACGAGCAGTACTTC

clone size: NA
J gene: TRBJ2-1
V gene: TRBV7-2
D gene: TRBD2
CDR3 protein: CASSPTSGRSNEQFF
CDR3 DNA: TGTGCCAGCAGTCCCACTAGCGGGAGGTCCAATGAGCAGTTCTTC

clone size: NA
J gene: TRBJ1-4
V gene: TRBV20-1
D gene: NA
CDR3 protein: CSPDGPEKLFF
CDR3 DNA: TGCAGCCCCGATGGACCTGAAAAACTGTTTTTT

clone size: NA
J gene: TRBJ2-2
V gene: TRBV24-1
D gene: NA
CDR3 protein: CATSDFPNTGELFF
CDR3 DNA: TGTGCCACCAGTGATTTCCCGAACACCGGGGAGCTGTTTTTT

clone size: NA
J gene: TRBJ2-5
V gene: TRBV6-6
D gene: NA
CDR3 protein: CASSRGGVGTQYF
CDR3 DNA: TGTGCCAGCAGCAGGGGGGGTGTGGGGACCCAGTACTTC

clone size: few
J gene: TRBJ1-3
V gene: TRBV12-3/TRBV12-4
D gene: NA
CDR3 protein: CASTWGGQAGNTIYF
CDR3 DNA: TGTGCCAGCACCTGGGGGGGCCAGGCTGGAAACACCATATATTTT

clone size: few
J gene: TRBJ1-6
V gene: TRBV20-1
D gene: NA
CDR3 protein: CSARDTDNYNSPLHF
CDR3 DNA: TGCAGTGCTAGAGATACGGACAACTATAATTCACCCCTCCACTTT

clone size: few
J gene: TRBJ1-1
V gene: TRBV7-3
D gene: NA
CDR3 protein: CASSLSRDTTEAFF
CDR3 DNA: TGTGCCAGCAGCTTAAGCCGGGACACCACTGAAGCTTTCTTT

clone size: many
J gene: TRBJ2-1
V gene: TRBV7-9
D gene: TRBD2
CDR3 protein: CASSLALAGQFF
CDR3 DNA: TGTGCCAGCAGCTTAGCTCTAGCGGGACAGTTCTTC

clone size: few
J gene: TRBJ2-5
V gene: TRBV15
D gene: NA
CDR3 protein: CATSGRTGETQYF
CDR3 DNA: TGTGCCACCAGCGGACGGACCGGAGAGACCCAGTACTTC

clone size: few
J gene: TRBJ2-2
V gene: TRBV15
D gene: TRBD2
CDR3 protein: CATSRDPPGGANTGELFF
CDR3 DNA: TGTGCCACCAGCAGAGATCCCCCGGGGGGAGCGAACACCGGGGAGCTGTTTTTT

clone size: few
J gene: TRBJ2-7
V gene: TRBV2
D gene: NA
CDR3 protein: CALSWGMSYEQYF
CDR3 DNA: TGTGCCCTCAGCTGGGGTATGTCCTACGAGCAGTACTTC

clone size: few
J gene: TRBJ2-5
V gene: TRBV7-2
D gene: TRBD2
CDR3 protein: CASSIAASGRARETQYF
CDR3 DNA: TGTGCCAGCTCTATAGCGGCTAGCGGGAGGGCCCGAGAGACCCAGTACTTC

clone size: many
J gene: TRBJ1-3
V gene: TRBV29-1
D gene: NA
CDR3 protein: CSVGEGHSGNTIYF
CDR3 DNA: TGCAGCGTTGGAGAGGGTCACTCTGGAAACACCATATATTTT

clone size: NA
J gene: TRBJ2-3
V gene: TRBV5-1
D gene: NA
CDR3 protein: CASSFVRGQRTDTQYF
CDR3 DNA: TGCGCCAGCAGCTTCGTCCGCGGCCAGCGCACAGATACGCAGTATTTT

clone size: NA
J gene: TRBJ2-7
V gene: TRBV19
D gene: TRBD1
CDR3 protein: CASRRQGSSYEQYF
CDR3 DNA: TGTGCCAGTAGAAGACAGGGGAGCTCCTACGAGCAGTACTTC

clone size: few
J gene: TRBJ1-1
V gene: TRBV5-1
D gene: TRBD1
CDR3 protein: CASFQGGTNTEAFF
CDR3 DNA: TGCGCCAGCTTTCAGGGGGGGACCAACACTGAAGCTTTCTTT

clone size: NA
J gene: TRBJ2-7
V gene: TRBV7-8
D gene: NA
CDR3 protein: CASSDTAGYSYEQYF
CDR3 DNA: TGTGCCAGCAGCGATACAGCGGGTTACTCCTACGAGCAGTACTTC

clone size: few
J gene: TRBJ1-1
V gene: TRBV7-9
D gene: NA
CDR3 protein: CASSPTPDFF
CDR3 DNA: TGTGCCAGCAGCCCGACGCCGGATTTCTTT

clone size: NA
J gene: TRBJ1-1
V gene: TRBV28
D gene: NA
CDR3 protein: CASSRAGKNTEAFF
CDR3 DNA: TGTGCCAGCAGTAGGGCAGGAAAGAACACTGAAGCTTTCTTT

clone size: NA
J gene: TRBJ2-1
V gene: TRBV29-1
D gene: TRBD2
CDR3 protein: CSVDSREGYNEQFF
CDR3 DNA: TGCAGCGTTGATTCGCGGGAGGGTTACAATGAGCAGTTCTTC

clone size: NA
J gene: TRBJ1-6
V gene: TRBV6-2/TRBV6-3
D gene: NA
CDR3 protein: CASSYRGSSYNSPLHF
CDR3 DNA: TGTGCCAGCAGTTACAGGGGGAGCTCCTATAATTCACCCCTCCACTTT

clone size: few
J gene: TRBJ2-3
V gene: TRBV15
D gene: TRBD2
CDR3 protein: CATSGTSGRAGTDTQYF
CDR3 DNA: TGTGCCACCAGCGGAACTAGCGGGAGGGCTGGTACAGATACGCAGTATTTT

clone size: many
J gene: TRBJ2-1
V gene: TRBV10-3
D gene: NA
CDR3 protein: CAISESGTQTPFFNEQFF
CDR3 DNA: TGTGCCATCAGTGAGTCGGGAACCCAGACCCCTTTTTTCAATGAGCAGTTCTTC

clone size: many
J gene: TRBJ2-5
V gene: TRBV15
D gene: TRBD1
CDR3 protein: CATSRDDRGGETQYF
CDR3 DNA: TGTGCCACCAGCAGAGATGACAGGGGCGGAGAGACCCAGTACTTC

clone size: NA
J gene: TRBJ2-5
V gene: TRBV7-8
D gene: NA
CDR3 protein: CASSLIPQGTRETQYF
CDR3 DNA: TGTGCCAGCAGCTTGATTCCCCAGGGCACGAGGGAGACCCAGTACTTC

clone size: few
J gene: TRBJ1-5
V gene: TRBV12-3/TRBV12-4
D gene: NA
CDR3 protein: CASSPRVWQPQHF
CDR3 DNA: TGTGCCAGCAGTCCCAGGGTTTGGCAGCCCCAGCATTTT

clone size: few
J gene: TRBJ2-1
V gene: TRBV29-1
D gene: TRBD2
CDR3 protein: CSAVLAGGYNEQFF
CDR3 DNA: TGCAGCGCCGTCCTAGCGGGAGGGTACAATGAGCAGTTCTTC

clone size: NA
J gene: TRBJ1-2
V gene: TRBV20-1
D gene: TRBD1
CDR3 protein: CSAPLPRGLAYGYTF
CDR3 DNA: TGCAGTGCTCCCCTGCCGAGGGGGCTCGCCTATGGCTACACCTTC

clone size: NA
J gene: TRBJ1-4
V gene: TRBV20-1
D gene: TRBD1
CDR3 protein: CSAPPGTGDGEKLFF
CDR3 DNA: TGCAGTGCTCCCCCCGGGACAGGGGATGGGGAAAAACTGTTTTTT

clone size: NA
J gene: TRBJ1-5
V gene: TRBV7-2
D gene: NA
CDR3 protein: CASSLRGPSNQPQHF
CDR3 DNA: TGTGCCAGCAGCTTACGGGGCCCGAGCAATCAGCCCCAGCATTTT

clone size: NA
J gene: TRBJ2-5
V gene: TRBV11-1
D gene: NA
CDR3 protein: CASSPYLAPIGRGETQYF
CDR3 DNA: TGTGCCAGCAGTCCATACCTGGCGCCCATAGGGCGCGGAGAGACCCAGTACTTC

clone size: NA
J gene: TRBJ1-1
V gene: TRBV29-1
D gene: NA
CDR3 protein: CSVGGGSGTLVSTEAFF
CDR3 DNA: TGCAGCGTTGGCGGAGGTTCAGGGACCCTCGTCAGCACTGAAGCTTTCTTT

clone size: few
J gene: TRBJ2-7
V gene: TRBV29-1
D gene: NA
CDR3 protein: CSVAEGTYEQYF
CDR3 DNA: TGCAGCGTTGCGGAGGGAACCTACGAGCAGTACTTC

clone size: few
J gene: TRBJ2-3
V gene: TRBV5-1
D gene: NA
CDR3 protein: CASSWDPSVGTQYF
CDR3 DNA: TGCGCCAGCAGCTGGGACCCGAGCGTTGGTACGCAGTATTTT

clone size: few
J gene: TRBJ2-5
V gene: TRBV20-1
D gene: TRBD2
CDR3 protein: CSAPLAGYQETQYF
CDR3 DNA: TGCAGTGCACCTCTAGCGGGGTATCAAGAGACCCAGTACTTC

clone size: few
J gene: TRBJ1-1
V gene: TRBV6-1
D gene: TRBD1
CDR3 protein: CASTSQGGNTEAFF
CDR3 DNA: TGTGCCAGCACCTCACAGGGGGGGAACACTGAAGCTTTCTTT

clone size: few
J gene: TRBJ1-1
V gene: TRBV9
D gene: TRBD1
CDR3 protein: CASSGSGGPLWDFF
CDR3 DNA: TGTGCCAGCAGCGGCTCAGGGGGCCCACTGTGGGACTTCTTT

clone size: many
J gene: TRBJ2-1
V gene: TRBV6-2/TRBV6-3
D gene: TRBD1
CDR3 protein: CASSYSRDRVYNEQFF
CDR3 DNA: TGTGCCAGCAGTTACTCCCGGGACAGAGTATACAATGAGCAGTTCTTC

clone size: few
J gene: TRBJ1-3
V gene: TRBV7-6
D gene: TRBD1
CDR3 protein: CASSLGGTGSTYGNTIYF
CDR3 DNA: TGTGCCAGCAGCTTAGGAGGGACAGGGTCAACTTACGGAAACACCATATATTTT

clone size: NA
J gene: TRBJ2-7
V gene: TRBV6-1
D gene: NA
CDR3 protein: CAISLGVLSYEQYF
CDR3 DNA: TGTGCCATCTCTTTAGGGGTTCTATCCTACGAGCAGTACTTC